The rows below give T cell receptor beta chains drawn from one sample of a study of Graves' ophthalmopathy and Graves' hyperthyroidism. TCRdb recomputed calls from the multiplex PCR reads with MiXCR, one row per CDR3 protein. The sample gives about 1.1 million distinct CDR3 sequences, about 35% of which show up once; 11% is in the top ten. Sequenced material: peripheral blood or thyroid tissue (not recorded which). Receptors were obtained from an adult man with Graves' hyperthyroidism. CDR3s include the opening cysteine and the closing phenylalanine or tryptophan. D genes are given only for firm matches. Some rows have no size entry. The others give once, few or many, or a class for an expanded clone.

15	TRBD1	TRBV6-5	TRBJ1-5	many	TGTGCCAGCAGTCCCTACAGGGGAGGCAATCAGCCCCAGCATTTT	CASSPYRGGNQPQHF
16	.	TRBV7-9	TRBJ2-1	.	TGTGCCAGCAGCTATGTTGTTAGGGTCGCCTACAATGAGCAGTTCTTC	CASSYVVRVAYNEQFF
15	TRBD1	TRBV29-1	TRBJ2-3	few	TGCAGCGTTGTGAGCCCGGGACAGGGCACAGATACGCAGTATTTT	CSVVSPGQGTDTQYF
17	.	TRBV19	TRBJ1-1	.	TGTGCCAGTAGTATAGATCGTAGTGCCGGGGGGGCTACTGAAGCTTTCTTT	CASSIDRSAGGATEAFF
13	TRBD1	TRBV12-3/TRBV12-4	TRBJ1-5	many	TGTGCCAGCACCGACAGGGGCGGCCAGCCCCAGCATTTT	CASTDRGGQPQHF
15	TRBD2	TRBV12-3/TRBV12-4	TRBJ2-7	many	TGTGCCAGCAGTTTAGTGGGGGGGACCCCCTCTGAGCAGTACTTC	CASSLVGGTPSEQYF
16	.	TRBV28	TRBJ2-5	few	TGTGCCAGCAGTCAATCCGGGGGGCAGGGGAAAGAGACCCAGTACTTC	CASSQSGGQGKETQYF
13	.	TRBV20-1	TRBJ2-7	many	TGCAGTGCCACCGAACAGGAAGCCTACGAGCAGTACTTC	CSATEQEAYEQYF
12	TRBD1	TRBV7-9	TRBJ1-1	.	TGTGCCAGCATCGCGGACAGGGCAAAAGCTTTCTTT	CASIADRAKAFF
14	.	TRBV7-9	TRBJ2-7	many	TGTGCCAGCAGCCGAGTAGACTACGCCTACGAGCAGTACTTC	CASSRVDYAYEQYF
13	TRBD1	TRBV7-6	TRBJ1-2	.	TGTGCCACCAGTGATACCCGACAGGGAGGCTACACCTTC	CATSDTRQGGYTF
11	.	TRBV28	TRBJ2-7	.	TGTGCCAGCAGTTTGGGGAGTGGGCAGTACTTC	CASSLGSGQYF
15	TRBD1	TRBV7-9	TRBJ2-7	many	TGTGCCAGCAGCTTTGGCCAGGGGGTACTCTACGAGCAGTACTTC	CASSFGQGVLYEQYF
15	.	TRBV7-2	TRBJ1-4	few	TGTGCCAGCAGCCTCGGGGGCAGAGAGGGGGAAAAACTGTTTTTT	CASSLGGREGEKLFF
15	.	TRBV11-2	TRBJ1-1	.	TGTGCCAGCAGCTCGAAGGGGGGGGATTGGGCTGAAGCTTTCTTT	CASSSKGGDWAEAFF
13	TRBD1	TRBV29-1	TRBJ2-6	.	TGCAGCTCGATAGGGACAGGGGAAAACGTCCTGACTTTC	CSSIGTGENVLTF
15	TRBD1	TRBV10-2	TRBJ1-2	few	TGCGCCAGCAGTGAGCCGGACAGGAGATGGGATGGCTACACCTTC	CASSEPDRRWDGYTF
15	TRBD2	TRBV12-3/TRBV12-4	TRBJ2-7	many	TGTGCCAGCAGTCTGCTAGCGGGGGGAGCCTACGAGCAGTACTTC	CASSLLAGGAYEQYF
14	.	TRBV5-6	TRBJ1-4	few	TGTGCCAGCAGCCCCGAAGGGATCAATGAAAAACTGTTTTTT	CASSPEGINEKLFF
13	TRBD1	TRBV20-1	TRBJ1-1	.	TGCAGTGCCCCGGACAGGGTGAACACTGAAGCTTTCTTT	CSAPDRVNTEAFF
13	TRBD1	TRBV25-1	TRBJ1-6	few	TGTGCCAGCCAAAAGACAGGGGGGTCACCCCTCCACTTT	CASQKTGGSPLHF
14	.	TRBV5-1	TRBJ2-3	.	TGCGCCAGCAGACTTTTAGGATCGGCAGATACGCAGTATTTT	CASRLLGSADTQYF
14	.	TRBV7-2	TRBJ1-6	.	TGTGCCAGCACCTTCAGGGATTATAATTCACCCCTCCACTTT	CASTFRDYNSPLHF
15	.	TRBV12-3/TRBV12-4	TRBJ2-7	.	TGTGCCAGCAGCCAACGACTACCGTCCCGCTACGAGCAGTACTTC	CASSQRLPSRYEQYF
19	.	TRBV7-9	TRBJ2-7	.	TGTGCCAGCAAGAGACCCCAAACGAACACCGGGGGACTGAGCTACGAGCAGTACTTC	CASKRPQTNTGGLSYEQYF
12	.	TRBV20-1	TRBJ2-7	many	TGCAGTGCCGCGCGGGGGCAGGACGAGCAGTACTTC	CSAARGQDEQYF
16	.	TRBV7-8	TRBJ1-2	once	TGTGCCAGCAGCCTACTGGGGGGAGGAGGGGACTATGGCTACACCTTC	CASSLLGGGGDYGYTF
11	.	TRBV20-1	TRBJ1-1	many	TGCAGTGCTAGGTCACCCCGTGAAGCTTTCTTT	CSARSPREAFF
14	TRBD1	TRBV7-2	TRBJ2-5	few	TGTGCCAGCAGTTTTCCCGGGACAGGGGTTTCCCAGTACTTC	CASSFPGTGVSQYF
14	.	TRBV12-3/TRBV12-4	TRBJ2-7	.	TGTGCCAGCAGTTTAGTGGGGGTGTGGTACGAGCAGTACTTC	CASSLVGVWYEQYF
15	TRBD1	TRBV7-9	TRBJ2-7	.	TGTGCCAGCAGCTTACAGGGGGCCCCTTTTGACGAGCAGTACTTC	CASSLQGAPFDEQYF
13	.	TRBV29-1	TRBJ2-7	.	TGCAGCGTTTCCGCGGACCAGACCTACGAGCAGTACTTC	CSVSADQTYEQYF
15	.	TRBV29-1	TRBJ1-3	few	TGCAGCGTTGAACGACGGGGCAACTATGGCTACACCATATATTTT	CSVERRGNYGYTIYF
16	TRBD2	TRBV24-1	TRBJ2-5	.	TGTGCCAGCAGAGCCCCGGGACTAGCTGGACAAGAGACCCAGTACTTC	CASRAPGLAGQETQYF
14	TRBD1	TRBV19	TRBJ2-2	many	TGTGCCAGTAGTATGACAGGGTTCACCGGGGAGCTGTTTTTT	CASSMTGFTGELFF
17	.	TRBV5-1	TRBJ1-2	.	TGCGCCAGCAGCTTGGAAATTTTTGGCGGTACCGTCTATGGCTACACCTTC	CASSLEIFGGTVYGYTF
15	.	TRBV24-1	TRBJ2-5	many	TGTGCCACCAGTGATTTACGGACCAACCAAGAGACCCAGTACTTC	CATSDLRTNQETQYF
15	.	TRBV2	TRBJ1-1	many	TGTGCCAGCAGTCAGAAGTCGGGGCCGTTCACTGAAGCTTTCTTT	CASSQKSGPFTEAFF
18	TRBD1	TRBV10-3	TRBJ2-6	.	TGTGCCATCAAGCCCGGACAGGGGACTTTCTCTGGGGCCAACGTCCTGACTTTC	CAIKPGQGTFSGANVLTF
16	TRBD1	TRBV4-3	TRBJ1-5	.	TGCGCCAGCAGTCTTATGGACAGGGGCAGCAATCAGCCCCAGCATTTT	CASSLMDRGSNQPQHF
15	.	TRBV14	TRBJ1-1	many	TGTGCCAGCAGCCAAGATCGAAGGATGAACACTGAAGCTTTCTTT	CASSQDRRMNTEAFF
15	TRBD2	TRBV7-8	TRBJ2-7	many	TGTGCCAGCAGCCGGACTAGCGGGGGAATCTACGAGCAGTACTTC	CASSRTSGGIYEQYF
14	.	TRBV7-9	TRBJ1-1	.	TGTGCCAGCAGCCCCAACGGGGGGCTCTCTGAAGCTTTCTTT	CASSPNGGLSEAFF
13	TRBD1	TRBV18	TRBJ1-2	.	TGTGCCAGCTCAAACGACAGGGATATTGGCTACACCTTC	CASSNDRDIGYTF
14	.	TRBV7-9	TRBJ1-4	many	TGTGCCAGCAGCCCACAGGGTTTGAGTGAAAAACTGTTTTTT	CASSPQGLSEKLFF
14	TRBD1	TRBV20-1	TRBJ1-1	many	TGCAGTGCTAAAGAGGGGGCGGCGGACACTGAAGCTTTCTTT	CSAKEGAADTEAFF
14	.	TRBV2	TRBJ2-7	few	TGTGCCAGCAGTTACACCCTAGACCCTTGGGAGCAGTACTTC	CASSYTLDPWEQYF
15	.	TRBV20-1	TRBJ1-5	few	TGCAGTGCTAGGTGGGGCAGGGCCTTGGATCAGCCCCAGCATTTT	CSARWGRALDQPQHF
15	TRBD1	TRBV25-1	TRBJ2-3	.	TGTGCCAGCAGCCCCGGGACAGGGGATTTATATACGCAGTATTTT	CASSPGTGDLYTQYF
14	.	TRBV29-1	TRBJ2-7	.	TGCAGCGTTGTAGTTTTGGCCGACAGGAGGGAGCAGTACTTC	CSVVVLADRREQYF
14	.	TRBV7-6	TRBJ1-5	many	TGTGCCAGCAGCCAACGGGGATCTGGACAGCCCCAGCATTTT	CASSQRGSGQPQHF
19	.	TRBV4-1	TRBJ1-2	.	TGCGCCAGCAGCCCTTCAAGCGCCCGAACAGGGATATGGTCGCATGCCTACACCTTC	CASSPSSARTGIWSHAYTF
14	TRBD2	TRBV5-1	TRBJ2-7	.	TGCGCCAGCCAGGCGGCGGGAGATCGTTACGAGCAGTACTTC	CASQAAGDRYEQYF
14	.	TRBV7-2	TRBJ1-1	many	TGTGCCAGCAGCTTCAGGGATGGGGGCACTGAAGCTTTCTTT	CASSFRDGGTEAFF
14	TRBD1	TRBV7-9	TRBJ1-2	.	TGTGCCAGCAGCTCCGACAGGGTGATTGATGGCTACACCTTC	CASSSDRVIDGYTF
16	.	TRBV11-2	TRBJ1-5	few	TGTGCCAGCAGCTTAGAGGGGGGGGACGCCAGACAGCCCCAGCATTTT	CASSLEGGDARQPQHF
13	.	TRBV7-8	TRBJ2-7	many	TGTGCCAGCAGCTCCGAGCGAGACTACGAGCAGTACTTC	CASSSERDYEQYF
17	.	TRBV7-2	TRBJ1-5	.	TGTGCCAGCAGCCTTACCAGTGCTAGGAGGGGTAATCAGCCCCAGCATTTT	CASSLTSARRGNQPQHF
15	TRBD1	TRBV11-3	TRBJ2-5	many	TGTGCCAGCAGCTTAGACGGGTCACAGGGGGAGACCCAGTACTTC	CASSLDGSQGETQYF